This T cell receptor (beta chain) derives from a study of blood T cell repertoires in COVID-19 (TCRdb year 2020). Concerning the study at large: Samples covering the acute and convalescent phases of COVID-19 were provided by collaborators in the United States, Italy and Spain. The material from the prospective study consisted of cDNA or gDNA derived from T cells, B-cell-depleted T cells, or PBMCs. Subjects who had been exposed to COVID-19, were actively infected with it, or had recovered from it provided the deeply sampled blood TCRbeta repertoires that made up the dataset. The repertoires were released in a freely available public database meant as a resource for research on the immune response to SARS-CoV-2. Samples were obtained from the ongoing ImmuneRACE study (first 160 participants) and from approximately 1,200 subjects provided by 6 global collaborators. Nearly every sample came with metadata listing a de-identified subject ID, COVID-19 status, age in years and sex. Where HLA class I and class II types were available, the types were taken from metadata supplied by the sample provider, not from assay-based typing. General findings and caveats noted by the study authors: The quantity of clinical and demographic metadata differed by source and by participant and was supplied without curation.

At one collaborating source in Seattle, patients were enrolled during active infection and were followed longitudinally through the course of disease. The collaborating institutions used their own protocols to collect whole blood in K2EDTA tubes. For TCRbeta analysis, collaborators shipped samples as frozen whole blood, isolated PBMCs, or DNA extracted from either of those sample types. V trim: 2 bases; J trim: 4 bases; unmatched bases: 3. Based on the germline V gene, the CDR1 and CDR2 sequences are MNHEY and SVGAGI. Spanning cysteine to phenylalanine, the CDR3 consists of 15 amino acids. The entry retains the CDR3 DNA only, 45 bases that are in frame from base 1. The immunoSEQ Assay, a bias-controlled multiplex PCR, was used to amplify TCRbeta CDR3 regions from genomic DNA. The study's processing was this. The number of nucleated cells in each sample was estimated from the amplification of reference gene primers within the assay. To quantify the absolute abundance of each unique TCRbeta CDR3 rearrangement, sequence reads were collapsed and filtered. For each sample, productive Simpson clonality was calculated by taking the square root of Simpson's diversity index across productive rearrangements. Held by TCRdb, this immuneACCESS table contains in-frame sequences only and omits some clones. Under half of the omission traces to an unresolved V gene where checked; the cause of the rest is unknown. V, J and clone size derive from that table, while D and trimming were established from the DNA sequence. The sample has some 400,000 clones on record, more than 75% of them singletons. Clones ranked in the top ten supply 2.3% of the sample.

The sample holds one count of this clone. Its antigen remains unidentified. No much larger clonotype is one base removed from it; base qualities were not supplied. Recombination linked TRBV6-5 to TRBJ2-1; 9 central nucleotides agree with TRBD1. Input material: peripheral blood. The clonotype comes from a woman aged 55-69 years with COVID-19, enrolled during active disease. CDR3 loop: CASSYRGQGYNEQFF. At the DNA level, the sequence is TGTGCCAGCAGTTACCGTGGACAGGGGTACAATGAGCAGTTCTTC.